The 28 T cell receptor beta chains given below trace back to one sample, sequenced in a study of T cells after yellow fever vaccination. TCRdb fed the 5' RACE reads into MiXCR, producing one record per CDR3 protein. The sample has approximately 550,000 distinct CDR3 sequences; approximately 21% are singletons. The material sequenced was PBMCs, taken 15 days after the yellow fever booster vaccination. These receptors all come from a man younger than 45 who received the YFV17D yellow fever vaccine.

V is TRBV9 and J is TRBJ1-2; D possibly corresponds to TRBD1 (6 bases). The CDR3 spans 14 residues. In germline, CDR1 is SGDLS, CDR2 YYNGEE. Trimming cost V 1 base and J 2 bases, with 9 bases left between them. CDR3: CASSVTGTNYGYTF. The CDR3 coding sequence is TGTGCCAGCAGCGTAACAGGGACCAACTATGGCTACACCTTC.

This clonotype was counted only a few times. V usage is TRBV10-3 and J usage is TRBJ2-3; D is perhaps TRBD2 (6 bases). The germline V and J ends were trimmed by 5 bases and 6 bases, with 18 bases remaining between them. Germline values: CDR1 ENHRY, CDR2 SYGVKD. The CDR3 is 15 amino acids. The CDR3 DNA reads TGTGCCATCAGTCCTCTATCGGGAGCGGATGATACGCAGTATTTT. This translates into CAISPLSGADDTQYF.

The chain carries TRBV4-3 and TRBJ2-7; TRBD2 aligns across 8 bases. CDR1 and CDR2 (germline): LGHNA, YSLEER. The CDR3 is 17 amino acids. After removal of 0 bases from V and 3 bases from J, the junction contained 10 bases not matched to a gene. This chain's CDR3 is CASSQDRGLVNVYEQYF. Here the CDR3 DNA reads TGCGCCAGCAGCCAAGATCGGGGACTAGTAAACGTCTACGAGCAGTACTTC.

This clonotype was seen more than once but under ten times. The CDR3: CASSESQAYEQYF. In DNA, the CDR3 is TGTGCCAGCAGTGAAAGCCAGGCCTACGAGCAGTACTTC. The chain uses TRBV6-1 and TRBJ2-7; D remains unclear. This CDR3 region has 13 residues. Trimming cost V 2 bases and J 2 bases, with 7 bases left between them. Germline values: CDR1 MNHNS, CDR2 SASEGT.

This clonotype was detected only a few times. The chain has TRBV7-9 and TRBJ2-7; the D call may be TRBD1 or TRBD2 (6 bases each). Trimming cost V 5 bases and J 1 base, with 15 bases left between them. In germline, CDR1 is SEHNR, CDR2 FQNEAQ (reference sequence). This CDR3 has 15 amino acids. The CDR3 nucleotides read TGTGCCAGCAGCCCCCCCCGGGGGCTTTCCTACGAGCAGTACTTC. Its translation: CASSPPRGLSYEQYF.

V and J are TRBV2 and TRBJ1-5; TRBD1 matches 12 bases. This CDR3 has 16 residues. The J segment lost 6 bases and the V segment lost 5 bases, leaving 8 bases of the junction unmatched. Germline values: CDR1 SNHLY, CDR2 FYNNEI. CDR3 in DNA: TGTGCCAGCAGTTTGGCCGGGACAGGGGGCTTTCAGCCCCAGCATTTT. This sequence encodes CASSLAGTGGFQPQHF.

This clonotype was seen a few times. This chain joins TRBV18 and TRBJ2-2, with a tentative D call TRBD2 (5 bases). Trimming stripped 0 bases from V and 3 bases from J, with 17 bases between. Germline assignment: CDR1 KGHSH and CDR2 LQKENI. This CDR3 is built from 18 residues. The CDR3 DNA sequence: TGTGCCAGCTCACCACCGACCGGGTCCGGGGAGCACACCGGGGAGCTGTTTTTT. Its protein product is CASSPPTGSGEHTGELFF.

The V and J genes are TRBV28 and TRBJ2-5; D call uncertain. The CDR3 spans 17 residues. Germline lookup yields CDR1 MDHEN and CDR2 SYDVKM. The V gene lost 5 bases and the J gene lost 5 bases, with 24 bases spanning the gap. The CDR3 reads CASSPPLAAGAWETQYF. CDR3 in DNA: TGTGCCAGCAGTCCCCCCCTGGCGGCAGGAGCGTGGGAGACCCAGTACTTC.

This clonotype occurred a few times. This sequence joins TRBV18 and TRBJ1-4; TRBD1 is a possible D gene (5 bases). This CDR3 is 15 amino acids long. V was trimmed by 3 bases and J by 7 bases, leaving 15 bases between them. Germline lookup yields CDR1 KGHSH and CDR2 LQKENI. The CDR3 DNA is TGTGCCAGCTCACCGACGGGGACGGAGAGTGAAAAACTGTTTTTT. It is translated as CASSPTGTESEKLFF.

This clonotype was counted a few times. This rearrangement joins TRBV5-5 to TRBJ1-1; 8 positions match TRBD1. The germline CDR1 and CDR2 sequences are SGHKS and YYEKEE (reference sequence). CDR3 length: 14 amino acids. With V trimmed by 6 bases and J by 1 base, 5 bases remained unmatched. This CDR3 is CASNGQGTNTEAFF. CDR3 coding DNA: TGTGCCAGCAACGGACAGGGAACGAACACTGAAGCTTTCTTT. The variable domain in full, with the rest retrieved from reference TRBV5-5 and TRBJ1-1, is DAGVTQSPTHLIKTRGQQVTLRCSPISGHKSVSWYQQVLGQGPQFIFQYYEKEERGRGNFPDRFSARQFPNYSSELNVNALLLGDSALYLCASNGQGTNTEAFFGQGTRLTVV.

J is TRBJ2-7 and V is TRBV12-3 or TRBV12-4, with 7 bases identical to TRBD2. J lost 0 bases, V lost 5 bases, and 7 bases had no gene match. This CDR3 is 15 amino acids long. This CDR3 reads CASSRDGTTSYEQYF. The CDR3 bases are TGTGCCAGCAGTCGGGATGGGACTACCTCCTACGAGCAGTACTTC.

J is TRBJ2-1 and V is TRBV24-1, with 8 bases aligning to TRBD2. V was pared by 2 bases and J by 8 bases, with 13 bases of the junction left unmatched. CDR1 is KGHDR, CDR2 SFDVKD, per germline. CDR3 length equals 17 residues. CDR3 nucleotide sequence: TGTGCCACCAGTGATTCTCTGGGACTAGGAGGGGGGGATGAGCAGTTCTTC. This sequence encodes CATSDSLGLGGGDEQFF.

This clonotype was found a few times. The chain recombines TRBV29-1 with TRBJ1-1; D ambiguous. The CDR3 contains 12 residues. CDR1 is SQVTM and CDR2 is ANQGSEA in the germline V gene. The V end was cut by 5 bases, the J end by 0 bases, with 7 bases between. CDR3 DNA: TGCAGCGTTTCTGACATGAACACTGAAGCTTTCTTT. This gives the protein CSVSDMNTEAFF.

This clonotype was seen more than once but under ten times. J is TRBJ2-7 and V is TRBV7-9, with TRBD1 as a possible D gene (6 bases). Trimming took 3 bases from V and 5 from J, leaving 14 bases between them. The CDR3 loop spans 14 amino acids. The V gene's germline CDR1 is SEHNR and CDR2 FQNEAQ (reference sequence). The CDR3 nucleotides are TGTGCCAGCAGCTTCCGGGACACCCCTAACGAGCAGTACTTC. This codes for CASSFRDTPNEQYF. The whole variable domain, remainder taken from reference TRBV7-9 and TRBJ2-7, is DTGVSQNPRHKITKRGQNVTFRCDPISEHNRLYWYRQTLGQGPEFLTYFQNEAQLEKSRLLSDRFSAERPKGSFSTLEIQRTEQGDSAMYLCASSFRDTPNEQYFGPGTRLTVT.

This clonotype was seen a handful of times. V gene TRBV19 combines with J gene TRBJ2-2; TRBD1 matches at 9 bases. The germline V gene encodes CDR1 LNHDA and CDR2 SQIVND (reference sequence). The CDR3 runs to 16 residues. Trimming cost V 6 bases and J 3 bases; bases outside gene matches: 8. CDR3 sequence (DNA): TGTGCCAGTAGAGTCCCAGGGACAGGGTACACCGGGGAGCTGTTTTTT. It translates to CASRVPGTGYTGELFF.

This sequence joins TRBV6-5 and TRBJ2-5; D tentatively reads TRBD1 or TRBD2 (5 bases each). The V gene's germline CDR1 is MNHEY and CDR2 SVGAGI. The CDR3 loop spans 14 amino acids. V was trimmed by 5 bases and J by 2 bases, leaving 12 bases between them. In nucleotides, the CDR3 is TGTGCCAGCAGTACTCCGTGGGGGCAAGAGACCCAGTACTTC. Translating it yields CASSTPWGQETQYF.

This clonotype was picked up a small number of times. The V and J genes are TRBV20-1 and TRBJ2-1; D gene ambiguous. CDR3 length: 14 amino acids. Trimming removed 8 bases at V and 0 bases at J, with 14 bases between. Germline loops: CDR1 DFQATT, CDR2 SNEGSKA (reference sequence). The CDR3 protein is CSHKEESSYNEQFF. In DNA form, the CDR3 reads TGCAGTCATAAAGAGGAGAGCTCCTACAATGAGCAGTTCTTC.

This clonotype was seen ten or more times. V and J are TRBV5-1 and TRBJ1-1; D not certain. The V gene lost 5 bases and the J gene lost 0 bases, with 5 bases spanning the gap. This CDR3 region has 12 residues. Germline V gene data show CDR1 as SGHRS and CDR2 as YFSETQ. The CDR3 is CASSDMNTEAFF. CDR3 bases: TGCGCCAGCAGTGACATGAACACTGAAGCTTTCTTT.

CDR3 DNA sequence: TGTGCCACCAGTGATCGGACACAAGCAGATACGCAGTATTTT. Translation gives CATSDRTQADTQYF. The chain links TRBV24-1 to TRBJ2-3; D may be TRBD1 (5 bases). The germline V and J ends were trimmed by 3 bases and 4 bases, with 10 bases remaining between them. The CDR3 covers 14 residues. The germline V gene encodes CDR1 KGHDR and CDR2 SFDVKD.

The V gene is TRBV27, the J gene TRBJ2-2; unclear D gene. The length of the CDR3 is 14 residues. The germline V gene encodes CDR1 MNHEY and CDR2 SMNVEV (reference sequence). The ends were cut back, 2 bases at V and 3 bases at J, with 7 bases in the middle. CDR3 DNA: TGTGCCAGCAGTTTAGAACTACACACCGGGGAGCTGTTTTTT. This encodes CASSLELHTGELFF.

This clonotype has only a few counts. The CDR3 is CSAATGTQYF. CDR3 sequence (DNA): TGCAGTGCCGCAACGGGGACCCAGTACTTC. The V and J genes are TRBV20-1 and TRBJ2-5; no firm D call. The CDR3 loop spans 10 amino acids. V gave up 6 bases and J gave up 7 bases, with 9 bases separating them. In germline, CDR1 is DFQATT, CDR2 SNEGSKA (reference sequence).

DNA for the CDR3: TGTGCCAGCAGCCAATCACAGGGTAACACTGAAGCTTTCTTT. This gives the protein CASSQSQGNTEAFF. The rearrangement uses TRBV16 and TRBJ1-1, with D possibly TRBD1 on 6 matching bases. The V gene lost 0 bases and the J gene lost 2 bases, with 7 bases spanning the gap. This CDR3 has 14 residues. Germline values: CDR1 KGHSY, CDR2 FQNENV.

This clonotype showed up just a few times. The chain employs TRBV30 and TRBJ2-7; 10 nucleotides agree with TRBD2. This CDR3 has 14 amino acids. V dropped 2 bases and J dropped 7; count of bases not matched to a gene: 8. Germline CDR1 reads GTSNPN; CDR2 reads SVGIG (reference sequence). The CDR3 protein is CAWSQAGGRREQYF. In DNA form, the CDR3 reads TGTGCCTGGAGTCAAGCGGGAGGGCGAAGAGAGCAGTACTTC.

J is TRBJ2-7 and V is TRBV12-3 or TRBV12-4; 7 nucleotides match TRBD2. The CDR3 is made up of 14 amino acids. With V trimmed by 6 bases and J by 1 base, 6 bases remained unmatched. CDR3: CASRPQGGSYEQYF. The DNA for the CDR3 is TGTGCCAGCAGACCCCAGGGAGGGTCCTACGAGCAGTACTTC.

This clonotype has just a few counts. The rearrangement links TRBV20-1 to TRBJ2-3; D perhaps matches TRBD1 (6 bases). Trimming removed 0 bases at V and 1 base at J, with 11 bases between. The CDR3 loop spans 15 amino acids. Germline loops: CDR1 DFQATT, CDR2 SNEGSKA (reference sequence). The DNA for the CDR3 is TGCAGTGCTAGAGATAAACAGGGCCGCACAGATACGCAGTATTTT. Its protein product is CSARDKQGRTDTQYF.

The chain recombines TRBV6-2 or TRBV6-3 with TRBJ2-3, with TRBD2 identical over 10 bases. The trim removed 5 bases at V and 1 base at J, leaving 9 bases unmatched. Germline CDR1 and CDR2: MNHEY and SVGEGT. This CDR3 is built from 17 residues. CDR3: CASSHGASGSRTDTQYF. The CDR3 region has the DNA TGTGCCAGCAGTCATGGAGCTAGCGGGAGTCGCACAGATACGCAGTATTTT.

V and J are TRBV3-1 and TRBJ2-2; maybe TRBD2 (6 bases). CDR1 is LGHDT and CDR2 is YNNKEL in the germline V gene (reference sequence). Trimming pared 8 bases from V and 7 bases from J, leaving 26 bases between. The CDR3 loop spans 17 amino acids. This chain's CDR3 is CASCPRPTGEDGGELFF. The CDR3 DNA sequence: TGTGCCAGCTGCCCAAGGCCCACGGGGGAGGATGGCGGGGAGCTGTTTTTT.

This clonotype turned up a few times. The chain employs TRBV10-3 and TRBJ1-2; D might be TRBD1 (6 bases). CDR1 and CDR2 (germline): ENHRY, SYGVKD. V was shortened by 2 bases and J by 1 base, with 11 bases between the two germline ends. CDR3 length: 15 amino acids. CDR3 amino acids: CAISEPTGRNYGYTF. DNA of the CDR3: TGTGCCATCAGTGAGCCGACAGGTCGTAACTATGGCTACACCTTC.